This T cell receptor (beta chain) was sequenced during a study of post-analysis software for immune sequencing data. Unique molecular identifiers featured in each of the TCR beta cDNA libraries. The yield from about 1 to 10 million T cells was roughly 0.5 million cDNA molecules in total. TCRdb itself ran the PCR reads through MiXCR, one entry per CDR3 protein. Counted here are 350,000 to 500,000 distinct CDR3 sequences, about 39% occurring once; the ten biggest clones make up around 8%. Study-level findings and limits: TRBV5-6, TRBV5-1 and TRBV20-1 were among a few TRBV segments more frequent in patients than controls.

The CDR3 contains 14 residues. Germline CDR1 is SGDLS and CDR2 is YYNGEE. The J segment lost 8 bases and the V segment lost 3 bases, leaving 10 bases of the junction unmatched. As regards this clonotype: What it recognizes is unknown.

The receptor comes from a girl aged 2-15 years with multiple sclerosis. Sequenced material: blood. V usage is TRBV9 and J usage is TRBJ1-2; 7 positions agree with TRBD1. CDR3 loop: CASSAETGLGGYTF. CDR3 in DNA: TGTGCCAGCAGCGCCGAGACAGGGCTGGGAGGCTACACCTTC. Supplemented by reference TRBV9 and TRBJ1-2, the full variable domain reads DSGVTQTPKHLITATGQRVTLRCSPRSGDLSVYWYQQSLDQGLQFLIQYYNGEERAKGNILERFSAQQFPDLHSELNLSSLELGDSALYFCASSAETGLGGYTFGSGTRLTVV.